The next 17 T cell receptor beta chains were all read from a single sample in a study of beta chain features in type 1 diabetes. Expressed TCRB transcripts were sequenced, since all the RNA that had been isolated was reverse transcribed. Libraries were prepared by immunoSEQ multiplex PCR; TCRdb keeps only in-frame clonotypes and omits some of them. The sample holds under 900,000 clones, under 20% seen once. The sample was naive CD4+ T cells from blood. These receptors were taken from a woman in her late teens or twenties in good health.

The genes are TRBV7-2 and TRBJ2-7; the match to TRBD2 covers 10 bases. Trimming at V came to 1 base and at J to 3 bases, leaving 3 bases not matched to a gene. The CDR3 consists of 15 residues. Per the germline V gene, CDR1 is SGHTA and CDR2 is FQGNSA. This CDR3 is CASSLGTSGYYEQYF. The CDR3 DNA sequence: TGTGCCAGCAGCTTAGGGACTAGCGGATACTACGAGCAGTACTTC.

There are a few counts of this clone. CDR3 DNA: TGTGCCAGCAGCTTTGGAGCCACCGAGACCCAGTACTTC. Its protein is CASSFGATETQYF. The chain has TRBV7-9 and TRBJ2-5; D not certain. Germline CDR1 SEHNR, CDR2 FQNEAQ (reference sequence). The CDR3 runs to 13 residues. Trimming took off 3 bases at V and 5 bases at J, with 10 bases between the two ends.

This clone has just a few counts. The chain carries TRBV5-1 and TRBJ1-4, with D unresolved. V gave up 0 bases and J gave up 7 bases, with 13 bases separating them. The germline CDR1 and CDR2 sequences are SGHRS and YFSETQ. CDR3 length equals 15 residues. The CDR3 bases are TGCGCCAGCAGCTTGGTGGGCCCCCGGGGTGAAAAACTGTTTTTT. Translated, it gives CASSLVGPRGEKLFF. Full variable domain (missing parts from reference TRBV5-1 and TRBJ1-4): KAGVTQTPRYLIKTRGQQVTLSCSPISGHRSVSWYQQTPGQGLQFLFEYFSETQRNKGNFPGRFSGRQFSNSRSEMNVSTLELGDSALYLCASSLVGPRGEKLFFGSGTQLSVL.

This clone showed up just a few times. V and J are TRBV29-1 and TRBJ2-7, with D possibly matching TRBD1 (6 bases). Per germline, CDR1 SQVTM and CDR2 ANQGSEA. The V end was cut by 7 bases, the J end by 5 bases, with 18 bases between. The CDR3 contains 13 residues. CDR3 nucleotides: TGCAGCGCCTCCTCACGGCAGGGGCACGAGCAGTACTTC. As protein: CSASSRQGHEQYF.

V usage is TRBV6-1 and J usage is TRBJ2-3, with 10 nucleotides matching TRBD2. J was trimmed by 4 bases and V by 8 bases; bases with no gene match: 9. CDR3 length equals 15 residues. Germline V gives CDR1 MNHNS, CDR2 SASEGT. The CDR3 DNA follows: TGTGCCAGCTACCTACTAGCGGGGTACCCAGATACGCAGTATTTT. This sequence encodes CASYLLAGYPDTQYF.

The chain has TRBV15 and TRBJ2-2; possibly TRBD2 for D (6 bases). Between the trimmed V and J ends, which lost 4 bases and 2 bases, there was a span of 17 bases. The V gene's germline CDR1 is LNHNV and CDR2 YYDKDF (reference sequence). The CDR3 length is 17 residues. This CDR3 reads CATSTGSYPPNTGELFF. The CDR3 nucleotides are TGTGCCACCAGCACCGGGAGTTATCCCCCTAACACCGGGGAGCTGTTTTTT.

There are a few counts of this clone. The rearrangement joins TRBV7-9 to TRBJ1-2; 7 nucleotides agree with TRBD1. With 5 bases clipped from V and 8 bases from J, the junction kept 8 bases outside the gene matches. From germline, CDR1 is SEHNR and CDR2 FQNEAQ (reference sequence). This CDR3 spans 13 amino acids. CDR3 residues: CASSDRVGSGYTF. Here the CDR3 DNA reads TGTGCCAGCAGCGACAGGGTAGGAAGCGGCTACACCTTC.

The V gene is TRBV18, the J gene TRBJ1-1; no clear D. The length of the CDR3 is 12 residues. V lost 4 bases to trimming and J lost 11 bases, with 14 bases between them. Looked up from germline, CDR1 is KGHSH and CDR2 is LQKENI. In nucleotides, the CDR3 is TGTGCCAGCTCACGGGAGAAGGGAGCGGCTTTCTTT. This encodes CASSREKGAAFF. The entire variable domain, with the rest obtained from reference TRBV18 and TRBJ1-1, is as follows: NAGVMQNPRHLVRRRGQEARLRCSPMKGHSHVYWYRQLPEEGLKFMVYLQKENIIDESGMPKERFSAEFPKEGPSILRIQQVVRGDSAAYFCASSREKGAAFFGQGTRLTVV.

Note on this clone: This sample also contains other DNA sequences that code for the same CDR3. The chain recombines TRBV6-6 with TRBJ2-7; the match to TRBD1 covers 10 bases. Germline V gene lookup returns CDR1 MNHNY and CDR2 SVGAGI (reference sequence). The V gene end was trimmed by 8 bases and the J gene end by 3 bases; junction bases not matched to a gene: 4. The CDR3 spans 13 residues. CDR3 DNA sequence: TGTGCCAGCTCGCGGGACAGGGGCTACGAGCAGTACTTC. This codes for CASSRDRGYEQYF.

The chain recombines TRBV7-2 with TRBJ2-7, with TRBD2 matching 7 bases. This CDR3 contains 16 residues. J lost 2 bases, V lost 4 bases, and 11 bases had no gene match. Germline V gene data show CDR1 as SGHTA and CDR2 as FQGNSA. This CDR3 reads CASSSGGAGFPYEQYF. The CDR3 nucleotides are TGTGCCAGCAGCTCCGGCGGAGCGGGATTTCCCTACGAGCAGTACTTC. The complete variable domain, with remaining parts taken from reference TRBV7-2 and TRBJ2-7, reads GAGVSQSPSNKVTEKGKDVELRCDPISGHTALYWYRQSLGQGLEFLIYFQGNSAPDKSGLPSDRFSAERTGGSVSTLTIQRTQQEDSAVYLCASSSGGAGFPYEQYFGPGTRLTVT.

This clone was recorded a few times. The V call is TRBV5-4, the J call TRBJ2-7; 8 positions agree with TRBD2. Trimming cost V 2 bases and J 2 bases; bases outside gene matches: 6. This CDR3 region has 15 residues. CDR1 and CDR2 from the germline V gene are SGHNT and YYREEE (reference sequence). The CDR3 DNA is TGTGCCAGCAGCTTAATTAGCGGGACAACCTACGAGCAGTACTTC. Its translation is CASSLISGTTYEQYF.

V and J are TRBV9 and TRBJ2-3; unclear D gene. This CDR3 contains 17 residues. Trimming shortened V by 4 bases and J by 0 bases, and 18 bases separated the two germline ends. The V gene's germline CDR1 is SGDLS and CDR2 YYNGEE. The CDR3 bases are TGTGCCAGCAGCCCGTTTCAGAACAGCAGAAGCACAGATACGCAGTATTTT. This codes for CASSPFQNSRSTDTQYF. Complete variable domain (other parts from reference TRBV9 and TRBJ2-3): DSGVTQTPKHLITATGQRVTLRCSPRSGDLSVYWYQQSLDQGLQFLIQYYNGEERAKGNILERFSAQQFPDLHSELNLSSLELGDSALYFCASSPFQNSRSTDTQYFGPGTRLTVL.

This clone turned up a few times. The sample carries other DNA sequences with the same CDR3. The V call is TRBV6-5, the J call TRBJ2-2, with D perhaps TRBD1 (6 bases). V was cut by 0 bases and J by 2 bases, with 7 bases left in between. Per germline, CDR1 MNHEY and CDR2 SVGAGI. The CDR3 length is 15 residues. The CDR3 bases are TGTGCCAGCAGTTACTCAGGGACAAACACCGGGGAGCTGTTTTTT. This sequence encodes CASSYSGTNTGELFF.

The genes are TRBV4-3 and TRBJ2-2; D not resolved. Trimming shortened V by 4 bases and J by 3 bases, and 6 bases separated the two germline ends. The CDR3 runs to 13 residues. Per the germline V gene, CDR1 is LGHNA and CDR2 is YSLEER. The CDR3 DNA reads as TGCGCCAGCAGCCTTCAGGACACCGGGGAGCTGTTTTTT. Protein product: CASSLQDTGELFF.

The V gene is TRBV7-3, the J gene TRBJ2-3, with no clear D. Trimming removed 3 bases from V and 0 bases from J, with 10 bases in between. The CDR3 spans 15 residues. CDR1 SGHTA and CDR2 FQGTGA come from the germline V gene. CDR3 region: CASSFRGFSTDTQYF. CDR3 DNA: TGTGCCAGCAGCTTTCGCGGATTTAGCACAGATACGCAGTATTTT.

The J gene is TRBJ2-1, the V gene TRBV15; 10 positions match TRBD2. The V gene's germline CDR1 is LNHNV and CDR2 YYDKDF (reference sequence). The V and J ends lost 0 bases and 5 bases, in that order; junction bases with no gene match: 4. The CDR3 loop spans 16 amino acids. The DNA for the CDR3 is TGTGCCACCAGCAGAGATCGTCTAGCGGGGGACAATGAGCAGTTCTTC. Translated, it gives CATSRDRLAGDNEQFF. The full variable domain, in which reference TRBV15 and TRBJ2-1 provide the parts outside the CDR3, is DAMVIQNPRYQVTQFGKPVTLSCSQTLNHNVMYWYQQKSSQAPKLLFHYYDKDFNNEADTPDNFQSRRPNTSFCFLDIRSPGLGDTAMYLCATSRDRLAGDNEQFFGPGTRLTVL.

This clone appeared a few times. The chain combines TRBV7-8 with TRBJ1-1, with unresolved D. Trimming removed 0 bases from V and 4 bases from J, with 15 bases in between. CDR1 is SGHVS, CDR2 FQNEAQ, per germline. This CDR3 has 16 residues. The CDR3 region is CASSLAYLRTGTEAFF. CDR3 DNA sequence: TGTGCCAGCAGCTTAGCGTACCTGAGGACCGGCACTGAAGCTTTCTTT.